This T cell receptor (beta chain) emerged from a study of OX40 agonist ivuxolimab in advanced cancers. Study results and caveats: Circulating CD4+ and CD8+ T cells showed clonal expansion by week 6 at 0.1 to 3.0 mg/kg.

Of note for this clone: The antigen is not known.

Germline loops: CDR1 SGHTA, CDR2 FQGNSA. The CDR3 length is 14 residues. V was trimmed by 1 base and J by 5 bases, leaving 11 bases between them. The assay was immunoSEQ multiplex PCR, and TCRdb's table has in-frame clones only and misses some. The sample includes 20,000 to 25,000 clones, about 85% seen only once; the top ten take roughly 25%. This sample comprised CD4+ or CD8+ T cells sorted from blood, obtained in a trial of the OX40 agonist ivuxolimab. This chain joins TRBV7-2 and TRBJ2-5; D may correspond to TRBD1 or TRBD2 (5 bases each). The TCR comes from an adult with an advanced solid tumor such as melanoma, head and neck, liver or kidney cancer. The DNA for the CDR3 is TGTGCCAGCAGCTTAGGTGGGGGAAGGGAGACCCAGTACTTC. It codes for CASSLGGGRETQYF.